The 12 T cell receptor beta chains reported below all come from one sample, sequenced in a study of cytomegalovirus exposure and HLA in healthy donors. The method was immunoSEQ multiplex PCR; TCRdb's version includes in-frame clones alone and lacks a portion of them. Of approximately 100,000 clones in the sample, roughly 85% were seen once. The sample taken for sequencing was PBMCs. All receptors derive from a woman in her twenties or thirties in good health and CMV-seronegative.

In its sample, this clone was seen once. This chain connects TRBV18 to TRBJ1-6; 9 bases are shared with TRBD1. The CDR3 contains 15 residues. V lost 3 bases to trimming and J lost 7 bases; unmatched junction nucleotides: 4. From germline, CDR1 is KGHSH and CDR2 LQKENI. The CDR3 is CASSPAQGANSPLHF. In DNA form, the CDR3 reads TGTGCCAGCTCACCCGCACAGGGGGCCAATTCACCCCTCCACTTT.

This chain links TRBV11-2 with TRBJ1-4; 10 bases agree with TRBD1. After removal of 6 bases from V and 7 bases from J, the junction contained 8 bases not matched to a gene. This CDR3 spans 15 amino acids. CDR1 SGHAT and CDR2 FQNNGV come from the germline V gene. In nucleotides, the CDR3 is TGTGCCAGCAGTCAGGCGGGGACAGGGGCTGAAAAACTGTTTTTT. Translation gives CASSQAGTGAEKLFF.

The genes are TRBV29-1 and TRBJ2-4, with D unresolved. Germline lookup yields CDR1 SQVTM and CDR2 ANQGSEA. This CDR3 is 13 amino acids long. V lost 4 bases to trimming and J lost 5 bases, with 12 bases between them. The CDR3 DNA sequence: TGCAGCGTTGTGGTGGGTGGGCAAAACATTCAGTACTTC. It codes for CSVVVGGQNIQYF.

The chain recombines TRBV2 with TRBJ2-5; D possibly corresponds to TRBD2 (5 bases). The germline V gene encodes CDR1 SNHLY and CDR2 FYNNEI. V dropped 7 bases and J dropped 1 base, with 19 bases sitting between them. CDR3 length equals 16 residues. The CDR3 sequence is CASILLGRLFQETQYF. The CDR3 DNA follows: TGTGCCAGCATACTACTAGGACGGCTCTTCCAAGAGACCCAGTACTTC. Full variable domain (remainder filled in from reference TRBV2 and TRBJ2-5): EPEVTQTPSHQVTQMGQEVILRCVPISNHLYFYWYRQILGQKVEFLVSFYNNEISEKSEIFDDQFSVERPDGSNFTLKIRSTKLEDSAMYFCASILLGRLFQETQYFGPGTRLLVL.

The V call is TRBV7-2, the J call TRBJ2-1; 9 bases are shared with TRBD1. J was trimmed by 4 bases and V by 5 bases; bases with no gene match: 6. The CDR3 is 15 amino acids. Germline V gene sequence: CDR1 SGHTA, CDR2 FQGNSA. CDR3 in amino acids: CASSPRDRDYNEQFF. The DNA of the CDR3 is TGTGCCAGCAGCCCCCGGGACAGGGATTACAATGAGCAGTTCTTC. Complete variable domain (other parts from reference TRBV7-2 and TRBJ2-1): GAGVSQSPSNKVTEKGKDVELRCDPISGHTALYWYRQSLGQGLEFLIYFQGNSAPDKSGLPSDRFSAERTGGSVSTLTIQRTQQEDSAVYLCASSPRDRDYNEQFFGPGTRLTVL.

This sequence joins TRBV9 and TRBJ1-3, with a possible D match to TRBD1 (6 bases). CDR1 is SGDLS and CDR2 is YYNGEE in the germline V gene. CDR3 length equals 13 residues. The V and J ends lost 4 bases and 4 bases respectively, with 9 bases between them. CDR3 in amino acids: CASSIDRGNTIYF. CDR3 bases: TGTGCCAGCAGCATAGACAGGGGAAACACCATATATTTT. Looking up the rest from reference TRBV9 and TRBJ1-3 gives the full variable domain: DSGVTQTPKHLITATGQRVTLRCSPRSGDLSVYWYQQSLDQGLQFLIQYYNGEERAKGNILERFSAQQFPDLHSELNLSSLELGDSALYFCASSIDRGNTIYFGEGSWLTVV.

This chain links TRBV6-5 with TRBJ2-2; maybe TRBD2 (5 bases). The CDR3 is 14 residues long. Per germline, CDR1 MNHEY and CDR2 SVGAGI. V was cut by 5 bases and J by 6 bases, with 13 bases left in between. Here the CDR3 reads CASSRARESGELFF. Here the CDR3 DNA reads TGTGCCAGCAGTCGGGCTAGGGAGTCCGGGGAGCTGTTTTTT.

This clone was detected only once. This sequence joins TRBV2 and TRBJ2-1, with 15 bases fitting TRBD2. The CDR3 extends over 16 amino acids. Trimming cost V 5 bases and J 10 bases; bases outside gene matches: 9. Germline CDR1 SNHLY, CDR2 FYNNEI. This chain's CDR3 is CASSLPGLAGGWEQFF. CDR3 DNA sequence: TGTGCCAGCAGTTTACCGGGACTAGCGGGGGGTTGGGAGCAGTTCTTC.

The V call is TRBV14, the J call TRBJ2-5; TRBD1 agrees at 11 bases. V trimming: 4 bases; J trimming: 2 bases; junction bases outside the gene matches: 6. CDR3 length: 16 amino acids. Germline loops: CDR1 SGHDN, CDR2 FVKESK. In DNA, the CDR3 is TGTGCCAGCAGCCGTAAGGGACAGGGGGATCAAGAGACCCAGTACTTC. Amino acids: CASSRKGQGDQETQYF. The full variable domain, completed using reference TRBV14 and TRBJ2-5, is EAGVTQFPSHSVIEKGQTVTLRCDPISGHDNLYWYRRVMGKEIKFLLHFVKESKQDESGMPNNRFLAERTGGTYSTLKVQPAELEDSGVYFCASSRKGQGDQETQYFGPGTRLLVL.

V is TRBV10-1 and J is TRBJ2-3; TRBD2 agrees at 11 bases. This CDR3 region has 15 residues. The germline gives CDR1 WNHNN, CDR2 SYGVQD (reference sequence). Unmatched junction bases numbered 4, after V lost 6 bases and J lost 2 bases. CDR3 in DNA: TGCGCCAGCAGACTAGCGGGGGCTAACACAGATACGCAGTATTTT. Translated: CASRLAGANTDTQYF.

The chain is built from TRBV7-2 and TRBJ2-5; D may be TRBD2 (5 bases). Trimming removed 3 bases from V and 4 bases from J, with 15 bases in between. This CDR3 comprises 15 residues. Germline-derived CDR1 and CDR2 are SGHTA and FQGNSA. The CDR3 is CASSFYPGNPETQYF. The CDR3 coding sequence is TGTGCCAGCAGCTTCTATCCGGGAAACCCAGAGACCCAGTACTTC.

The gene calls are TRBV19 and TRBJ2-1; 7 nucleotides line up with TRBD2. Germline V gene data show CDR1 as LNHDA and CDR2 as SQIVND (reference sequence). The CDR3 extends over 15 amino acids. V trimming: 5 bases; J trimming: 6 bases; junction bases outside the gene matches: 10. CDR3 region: CASSVSSGLRNEQFF. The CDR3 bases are TGTGCCAGTAGTGTCTCTAGCGGCCTTCGCAATGAGCAGTTCTTC.